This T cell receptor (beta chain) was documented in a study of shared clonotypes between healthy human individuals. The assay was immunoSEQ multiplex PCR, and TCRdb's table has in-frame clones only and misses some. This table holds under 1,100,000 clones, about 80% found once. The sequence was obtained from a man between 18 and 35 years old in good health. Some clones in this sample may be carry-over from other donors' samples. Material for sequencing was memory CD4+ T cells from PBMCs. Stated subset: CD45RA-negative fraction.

The DNA of the CDR3 is TGTGCCATCAGTGAGCGGGCAGGGGAGGGCGAAAAACTGTTTTTT. Its translation is CAISERAGEGEKLFF. V gene TRBV10-3 combines with J gene TRBJ1-4; weak D call: TRBD1 (6 bases). Germline V gives CDR1 ENHRY, CDR2 SYGVKD. This CDR3 is built from 15 residues. Trimming took 2 bases from V and 8 from J, leaving 15 bases between them.